One and the same sample provided the 14 T cell receptor beta chains below, sequenced in a study of cytomegalovirus exposure and HLA in healthy donors. The study ran its PCR with 60 Vbeta and 13 Jbeta primers. Using immunoSEQ multiplex PCR, the repertoire was profiled, and TCRdb retains in-frame clones only, with some absent. The table records 95,000 to 110,000 clones, over 65% of them present only once. Sequencing was done on a sample of PBMCs. The receptors shown here come from a woman aged 40 to 50 in good health and CMV-seronegative.

This clone was found a few times. The chain uses TRBV28 and TRBJ2-3, with TRBD1 identical over 12 bases. Losses at the gene ends were 2 bases for V and 6 bases for J; bases not matched to a gene: 6. The V gene's germline CDR1 is MDHEN and CDR2 SYDVKM. The CDR3 consists of 16 residues. The CDR3 sequence is CASSLPGTGGLDTQYF. The CDR3, as DNA: TGTGCCAGCAGTTTACCCGGGACAGGGGGCTTGGATACGCAGTATTTT.

The V gene is TRBV28, the J gene TRBJ2-7, with 12 bases aligning to TRBD2. Germline values: CDR1 MDHEN, CDR2 SYDVKM. The V segment lost 3 bases and the J segment 6 bases; nucleotides outside the gene matches: 6. CDR3 size: 15 residues. In DNA form, the CDR3 reads TGTGCCAGCAGTTTTCGCGGGGGACTAGCGGGCGAGCAGTACTTC. Amino acid sequence: CASSFRGGLAGEQYF.

The gene calls are TRBV28 and TRBJ2-7; D possibly corresponds to TRBD2 (5 bases). Germline V CDR1 and CDR2: MDHEN, SYDVKM. Trimming left V 8 bases short and J 0 bases short, with 14 bases between. The CDR3 length is 14 residues. CDR3: CASGVRGSSYEQYF. CDR3 bases: TGTGCCAGCGGGGTCCGGGGAAGCTCCTACGAGCAGTACTTC.

The table lists this clone with a few counts. V gene TRBV11-2 combines with J gene TRBJ2-2, with D hard to call. Deletions cut 4 bases from V and 6 bases from J, with 12 bases between. Germline loops: CDR1 SGHAT, CDR2 FQNNGV. The CDR3 contains 14 residues. The CDR3 DNA is TGTGCCAGCAGCTCCCTTAACCGGGCCGGGGAGCTGTTTTTT. Its protein product is CASSSLNRAGELFF.

J is TRBJ1-5 and V is TRBV2; perhaps TRBD1 as D (5 bases). The CDR3 consists of 13 residues. Germline V gives CDR1 SNHLY, CDR2 FYNNEI. Trimming cost V 7 bases and J 3 bases, with 10 bases left between them. The CDR3 sequence: CASTGGINQPQHF. For the CDR3, the DNA is TGTGCCAGCACGGGGGGGATCAATCAGCCCCAGCATTTT.

V gene TRBV5-8 combines with J gene TRBJ2-7; D is undetermined. V lost 2 bases and J lost 4, with 7 bases in between. Germline CDR1 SGHTS, CDR2 YDEGEE. This CDR3 contains 12 residues. The CDR3 DNA follows: TGTGCCAGCAGCTTTGGCTCGTACGAGCAGTACTTC. It encodes CASSFGSYEQYF.

A few counts support this clone. The chain employs TRBV6-4 and TRBJ2-3, with D tentatively TRBD2 (6 bases). Germline V lookup: CDR1 MRHNA, CDR2 SNTAGT. The CDR3 is 17 amino acids. Trimming took 2 bases from V and 1 from J, leaving 16 bases between them. DNA of the CDR3: TGTGCCAGCAGTGACGGCGAGACTAGTATTGGCACAGATACGCAGTATTTT. This translates into CASSDGETSIGTDTQYF.

The chain combines TRBV7-2 with TRBJ2-7; a possible D gene is TRBD1 (6 bases). The CDR3 has 14 residues. The ends were cut back, 5 bases at V and 1 base at J, with 12 bases in the middle. Germline V lookup: CDR1 SGHTA, CDR2 FQGNSA. The CDR3 here is CASSTQTGSYEQYF. CDR3 DNA: TGTGCCAGCAGCACACAAACAGGGTCCTACGAGCAGTACTTC.

This CDR3 is CASSLGVGGLYEQYF. CDR3 nucleotide sequence: TGTGCCAGCAGCTTAGGAGTCGGGGGGCTCTACGAGCAGTACTTC. This chain links TRBV7-2 with TRBJ2-7; tentatively, D is TRBD2 (7 bases). This CDR3 comprises 15 residues. Germline V gene lookup returns CDR1 SGHTA and CDR2 FQGNSA. V dropped 1 base and J dropped 3 bases, with 13 bases sitting between them.

The genes are TRBV11-2 and TRBJ2-3, with D maybe TRBD1 (5 bases). Germline V gene lookup returns CDR1 SGHAT and CDR2 FQNNGV. V was cut by 1 base and J by 0 bases, with 11 bases left in between. This CDR3 is built from 16 residues. CDR3 in DNA: TGTGCCAGCAGCTTAGGGGTAGGGGCCAGCACAGATACGCAGTATTTT. The encoded protein is CASSLGVGASTDTQYF.

The chain has TRBV11-3 and TRBJ2-3; a weak D match, TRBD2 (5 bases). Germline V gives CDR1 SGHNT, CDR2 YENEEA. V was trimmed by 5 bases and J by 0 bases, leaving 12 bases between them. CDR3 length equals 15 residues. The CDR3 sequence: CASSPDGGSTDTQYF. The CDR3, as DNA: TGTGCCAGCAGCCCGGATGGAGGAAGCACAGATACGCAGTATTTT.

The chain carries TRBV9 and TRBJ2-5, with unresolved D. Germline V gene lookup returns CDR1 SGDLS and CDR2 YYNGEE. Trimming removed 3 bases at V and 4 bases at J, with 10 bases between. CDR3 size: 13 residues. The DNA of the CDR3 is TGTGCCAGCAGCGAACATACGGGAGAGACCCAGTACTTC. Residues: CASSEHTGETQYF.

The chain uses TRBV5-8 and TRBJ2-3, with 7 bases aligning to TRBD2. V lost 4 bases and J lost 6; bases outside the gene matches: 8. The CDR3 is 14 residues long. Germline CDR1 SGHTS, CDR2 YDEGEE. The CDR3 coding sequence is TGTGCCAGCAGCCCCCTAGCGGCAAGGGATACGCAGTATTTT. This gives the protein CASSPLAARDTQYF.

This sequence joins TRBV28 and TRBJ1-1, with 11 bases that match TRBD1. Germline CDR1 MDHEN, CDR2 SYDVKM. The CDR3 consists of 15 residues. V dropped 8 bases and J dropped 1; count of bases not matched to a gene: 6. The DNA of the CDR3 is TGTGCCAGCGGTAGGACAGGGGGCCGGAACACTGAAGCTTTCTTT. Translated: CASGRTGGRNTEAFF. Based on the CDR3 plus reference TRBV28 and TRBJ1-1, the full variable domain is DVKVTQSSRYLVKRTGEKVFLECVQDMDHENMFWYRQDPGLGLRLIYFSYDVKMKEKGDIPEGYSVSREKKERFSLILESASTNQTSMYLCASGRTGGRNTEAFFGQGTRLTVV.